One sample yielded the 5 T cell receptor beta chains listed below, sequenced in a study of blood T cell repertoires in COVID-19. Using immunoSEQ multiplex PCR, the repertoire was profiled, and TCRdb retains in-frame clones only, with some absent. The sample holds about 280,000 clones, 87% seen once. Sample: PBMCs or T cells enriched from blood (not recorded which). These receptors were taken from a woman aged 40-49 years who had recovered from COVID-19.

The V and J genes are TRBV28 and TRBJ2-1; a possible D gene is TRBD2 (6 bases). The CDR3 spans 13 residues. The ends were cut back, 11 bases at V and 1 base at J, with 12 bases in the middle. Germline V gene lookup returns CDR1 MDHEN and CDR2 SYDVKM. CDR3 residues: CASGGTSYNEQFF. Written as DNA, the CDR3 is TGTGCCTCTGGGGGGACTTCCTACAATGAGCAGTTCTTC.

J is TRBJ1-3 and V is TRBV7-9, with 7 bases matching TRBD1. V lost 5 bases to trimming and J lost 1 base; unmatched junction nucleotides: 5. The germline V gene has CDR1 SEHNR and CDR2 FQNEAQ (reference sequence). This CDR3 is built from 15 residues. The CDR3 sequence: CASSVDRSSGNTIYF. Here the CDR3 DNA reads TGTGCCAGCAGCGTGGACAGGTCTTCTGGAAACACCATATATTTT.

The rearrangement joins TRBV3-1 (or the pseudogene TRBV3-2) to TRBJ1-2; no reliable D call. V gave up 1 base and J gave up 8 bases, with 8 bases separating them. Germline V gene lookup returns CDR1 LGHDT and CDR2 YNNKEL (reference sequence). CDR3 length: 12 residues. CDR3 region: CASSQGGRGYTF. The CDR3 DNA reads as TGTGCCAGCAGCCAAGGCGGGCGCGGCTACACCTTC.

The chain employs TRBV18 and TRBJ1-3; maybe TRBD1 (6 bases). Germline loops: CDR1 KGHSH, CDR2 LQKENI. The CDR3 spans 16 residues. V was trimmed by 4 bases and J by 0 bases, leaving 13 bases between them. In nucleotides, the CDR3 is TGTGCCAGCTCACATGACAGGCTCCTCTCTGGAAACACCATATATTTT. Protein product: CASSHDRLLSGNTIYF.

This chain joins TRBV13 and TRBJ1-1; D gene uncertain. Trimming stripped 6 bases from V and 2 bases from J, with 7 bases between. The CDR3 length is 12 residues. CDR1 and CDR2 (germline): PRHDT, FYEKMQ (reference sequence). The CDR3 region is CASSSRNTEAFF. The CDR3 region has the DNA TGTGCCAGCAGTTCCCGTAACACTGAAGCTTTCTTT.